This T cell receptor beta chain was identified in a study of blood T cell repertoires in COVID-19. Assay used: immunoSEQ multiplex PCR; TCRdb lists only in-frame clones, some missing. The data hold roughly 460,000 clones, with around nine tenths observed a single time. The TCR originated in a man in his late teens or twenties with COVID-19, enrolled during active disease. The specimen sequenced was peripheral blood.

In DNA form, the CDR3 reads TGCGCCAGCAGCTTGCTTTCAGGGTACACTGAAGCTTTCTTT. It translates to CASSLLSGYTEAFF. This chain connects TRBV5-1 to TRBJ1-1; TRBD1 is a possible D gene (5 bases). CDR1 is SGHRS, CDR2 YFSETQ, per germline. The CDR3 is 14 residues long. The V and J ends lost 1 base and 3 bases respectively, with 10 bases between them. The complete variable domain, with remaining parts taken from reference TRBV5-1 and TRBJ1-1, reads KAGVTQTPRYLIKTRGQQVTLSCSPISGHRSVSWYQQTPGQGLQFLFEYFSETQRNKGNFPGRFSGRQFSNSRSEMNVSTLELGDSALYLCASSLLSGYTEAFFGQGTRLTVV.